Here is one T cell receptor beta chain with its context. Authors' analysis steps: Researchers report that nucleated cell counts were estimated from reference gene primer amplification. Produced via immunoSEQ multiplex PCR; TCRdb's table is partial and in-frame only. That table supplies the V and J calls and clone size; D and trimming were determined from the DNA. The sample yields tens of thousands of clones, approximately 83% seen once. This record belongs to a study of blood T cell repertoires in COVID-19. Overall study context: Acute and convalescent COVID-19 specimens originated in the United States, Italy and Spain. The cDNA or gDNA used as material had been derived from T cells, B-cell-depleted T cells, or PBMCs.

This CDR3 region has 16 residues. The germline V gene has CDR1 SGHRS and CDR2 YFSETQ. The V gene lost 4 bases and the J gene lost 1 base, with 17 bases spanning the gap. This TCR was recovered from an elderly man with active or convalescent COVID-19. J is TRBJ1-1 and V is TRBV5-1; weak D call: TRBD1 (5 bases). Sequencing used peripheral blood. The CDR3 bases are TGCGCCAGCAGCCTATCACCGGGACTGAAGAACACTGAAGCTTTCTTT. Amino acids: CASSLSPGLKNTEAFF.